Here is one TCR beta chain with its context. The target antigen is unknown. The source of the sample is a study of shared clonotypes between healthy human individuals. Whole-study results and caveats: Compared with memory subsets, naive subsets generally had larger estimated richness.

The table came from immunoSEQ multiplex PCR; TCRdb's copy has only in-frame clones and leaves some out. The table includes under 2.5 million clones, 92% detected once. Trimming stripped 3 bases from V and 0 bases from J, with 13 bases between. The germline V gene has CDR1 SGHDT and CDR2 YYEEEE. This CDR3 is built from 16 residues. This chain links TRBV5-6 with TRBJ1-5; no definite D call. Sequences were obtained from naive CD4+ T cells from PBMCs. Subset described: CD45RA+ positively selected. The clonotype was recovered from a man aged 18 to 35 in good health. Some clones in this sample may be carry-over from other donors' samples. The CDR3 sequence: CASSSGGLYSNQPQHF. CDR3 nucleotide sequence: TGTGCCAGCAGCTCCGGTGGGCTATATAGCAATCAGCCCCAGCATTTT.